Given below is one T cell receptor beta chain in context. The antigen remains undetermined. Method: immunoSEQ multiplex PCR; TCRdb's copy keeps in-frame clones and lacks some. The table has about 7,200 clones, more than 75% seen once. The CDR3 covers 14 residues. CDR1 and CDR2 (germline): SGHAT, FQNNGV. Trimming took 0 bases from V and 5 from J, leaving 10 bases between them. The sample originates from a study of hypomethylating agent response in myelodysplastic syndrome. Study-wide points: Responders gained more novel clonotypes; non-responders had more contracted clonotypes after treatment.

The chain couples TRBV11-2 to TRBJ2-5; D ambiguous. The TCR comes from a human donor with myelodysplastic syndrome. The sample in question was bone marrow, obtained before or after starting hypomethylating agent treatment for myelodysplastic syndrome (not recorded which). CDR3 amino acids: CASSLDGVGETQYF. The CDR3 DNA follows: TGTGCCAGCAGCTTAGACGGAGTAGGGGAGACCCAGTACTTC. Using reference TRBV11-2 and TRBJ2-5 for the parts outside the CDR3, the full variable domain is EAGVAQSPRYKIIEKRQSVAFWCNPISGHATLYWYQQILGQGPKLLIQFQNNGVVDDSQLPKDRFSAERLKGVDSTLKIQPAKLEDSAVYLCASSLDGVGETQYFGPGTRLLVL.